The next 6 T cell receptor beta chains were all read from a single sample in a study of OX40 agonist ivuxolimab in advanced cancers. The protocol was immunoSEQ multiplex PCR, while the TCRdb copy is restricted to in-frame clones and leaves out a portion. The sample has 85,000 to 100,000 clones, approximately 90% seen once; the top ten hold less than 1%. This sample comprised CD4+ or CD8+ T cells sorted from blood, obtained in a trial of the OX40 agonist ivuxolimab. These receptors were collected from an adult with an advanced solid tumor such as melanoma, head and neck, liver or kidney cancer.

J is TRBJ2-5 and V is TRBV7-9, with TRBD2 identical over 7 bases. This CDR3 has 15 amino acids. V lost 5 bases and J lost 2; bases outside the gene matches: 8. Looked up from germline, CDR1 is SEHNR and CDR2 is FQNEAQ (reference sequence). The CDR3: CASSRSLGGQETQYF. The CDR3 region has the DNA TGTGCCAGCAGCCGCTCTCTGGGGGGGCAAGAGACCCAGTACTTC. The full variable domain, completed using reference TRBV7-9 and TRBJ2-5, is DTGVSQNPRHKITKRGQNVTFRCDPISEHNRLYWYRQTLGQGPEFLTYFQNEAQLEKSRLLSDRFSAERPKGSFSTLEIQRTEQGDSAMYLCASSRSLGGQETQYFGPGTRLLVL.

The chain combines TRBV6-5 with TRBJ2-5, with D possibly being TRBD2 (5 bases). V lost 0 bases and J lost 1, with 12 bases in between. Germline CDR1 MNHEY, CDR2 SVGAGI. The CDR3 contains 16 residues. This CDR3 reads CASSYSRVLSQETQYF. The CDR3 DNA sequence: TGTGCCAGCAGTTACTCGAGGGTGCTGTCCCAAGAGACCCAGTACTTC.

The V gene is TRBV18, the J gene TRBJ2-7; the D is unclear. Germline-derived CDR1 and CDR2 are KGHSH and LQKENI. The CDR3 totals 14 residues. V dropped 4 bases and J dropped 2 bases, with 12 bases sitting between them. CDR3 coding DNA: TGTGCCAGCTCACGGGCCGCACAGACCTACGAGCAGTACTTC. Protein: CASSRAAQTYEQYF.

The CDR3 sequence: CASSLYRGLYGYTF. In DNA, the CDR3 is TGTGCCAGCAGCTTGTACAGGGGGCTTTATGGCTACACCTTC. The chain joins TRBV5-8 to TRBJ1-2; 9 bases line up with TRBD1. The J segment lost 5 bases and the V segment lost 1 base, leaving 3 bases of the junction unmatched. Germline loops: CDR1 SGHTS, CDR2 YDEGEE. This CDR3 comprises 14 residues.

This clone has more than one count but fewer than ten. This chain uses TRBV10-3 with TRBJ1-5, with D hard to call. The CDR3 covers 15 residues. Trimming took 0 bases from V and 6 from J, leaving 12 bases between them. Per germline, CDR1 ENHRY and CDR2 SYGVKD. CDR3: CAISESTAAGQPQHF. CDR3 in DNA: TGTGCCATCAGTGAGTCGACCGCAGCGGGTCAGCCCCAGCATTTT.

J is TRBJ2-5 and V is TRBV6-1, with unresolved D. The CDR3 totals 12 residues. V lost 5 bases to trimming and J lost 2 bases, with 6 bases between them. In germline, CDR1 is MNHNS, CDR2 SASEGT. DNA for the CDR3: TGTGCCAGCAGTTGGGATCAAGAGACCCAGTACTTC. Translated, it gives CASSWDQETQYF.